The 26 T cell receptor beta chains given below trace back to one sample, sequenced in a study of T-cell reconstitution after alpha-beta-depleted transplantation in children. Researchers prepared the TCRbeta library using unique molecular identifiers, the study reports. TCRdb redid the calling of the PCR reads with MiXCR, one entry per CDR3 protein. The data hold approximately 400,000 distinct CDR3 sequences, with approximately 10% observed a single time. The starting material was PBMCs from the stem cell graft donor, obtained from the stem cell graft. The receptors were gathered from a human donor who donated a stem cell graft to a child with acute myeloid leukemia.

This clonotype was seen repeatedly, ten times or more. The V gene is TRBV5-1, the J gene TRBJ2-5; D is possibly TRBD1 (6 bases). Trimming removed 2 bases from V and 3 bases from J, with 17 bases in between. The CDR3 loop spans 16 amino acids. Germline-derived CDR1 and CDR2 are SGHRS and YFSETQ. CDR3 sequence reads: CASSFGTTLTKETQYF. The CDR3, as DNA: TGCGCCAGCAGCTTTGGGACAACCCTTACCAAAGAGACCCAGTACTTC.

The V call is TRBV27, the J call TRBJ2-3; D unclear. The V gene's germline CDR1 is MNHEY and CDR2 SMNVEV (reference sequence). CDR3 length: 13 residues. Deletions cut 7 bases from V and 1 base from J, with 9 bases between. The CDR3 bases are TGTGCCAGCAATGCGCAGCGCACAGATACGCAGTATTTT. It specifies CASNAQRTDTQYF.

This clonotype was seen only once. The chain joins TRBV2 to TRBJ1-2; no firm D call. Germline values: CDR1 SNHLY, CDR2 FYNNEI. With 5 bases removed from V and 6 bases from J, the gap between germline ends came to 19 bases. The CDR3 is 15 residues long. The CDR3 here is CASSLSPLQINGYTF. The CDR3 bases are TGTGCCAGCAGTCTTTCCCCCCTCCAAATAAATGGCTACACCTTC.

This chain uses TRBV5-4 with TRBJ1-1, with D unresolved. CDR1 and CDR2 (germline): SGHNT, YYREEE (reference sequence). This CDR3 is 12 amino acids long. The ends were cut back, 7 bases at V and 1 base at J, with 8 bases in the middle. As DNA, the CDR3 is TGTGCCAGCGGCTCGGGGAACACTGAAGCTTTCTTT. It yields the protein CASGSGNTEAFF. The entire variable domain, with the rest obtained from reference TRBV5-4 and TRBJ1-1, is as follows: ETGVTQSPTHLIKTRGQQVTLRCSSQSGHNTVSWYQQALGQGPQFIFQYYREEENGRGNFPPRFSGLQFPNYSSELNVNALELDDSALYLCASGSGNTEAFFGQGTRLTVV.

CDR3 nucleotides: TGTGCCATCAGTCTAAGACTAGCGGGAGGTTCCTACAATGAGCAGTTCTTC. Translation gives CAISLRLAGGSYNEQFF. This chain joins TRBV10-3 and TRBJ2-1, with 13 bases lining up with TRBD2. V dropped 5 bases and J dropped 1; count of bases not matched to a gene: 5. The CDR3 is 17 amino acids. Germline-derived CDR1 and CDR2 are ENHRY and SYGVKD.

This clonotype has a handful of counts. CDR3 DNA: TGTGCCAGCAGCTTAACGTACAGTAGCACAGATACGCAGTATTTT. Encoded protein: CASSLTYSSTDTQYF. The chain has TRBV7-3 and TRBJ2-3, with D unclear. This CDR3 spans 15 amino acids. Trimming removed 0 bases at V and 0 bases at J, with 7 bases between. Germline V lookup: CDR1 SGHTA, CDR2 FQGTGA.

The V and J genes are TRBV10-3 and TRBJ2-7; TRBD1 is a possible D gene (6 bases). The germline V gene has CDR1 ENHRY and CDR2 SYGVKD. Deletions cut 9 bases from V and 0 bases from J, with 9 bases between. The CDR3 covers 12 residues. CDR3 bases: TGTGCCATTCAGGGGCACTCCTACGAGCAGTACTTC. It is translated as CAIQGHSYEQYF.

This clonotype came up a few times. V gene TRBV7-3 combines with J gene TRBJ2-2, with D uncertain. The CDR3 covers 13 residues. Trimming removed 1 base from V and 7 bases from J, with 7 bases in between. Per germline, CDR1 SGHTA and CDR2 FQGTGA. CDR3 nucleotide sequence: TGTGCCAGCAGCTTAAGTGGTTTCGGGGAGCTGTTTTTT. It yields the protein CASSLSGFGELFF.

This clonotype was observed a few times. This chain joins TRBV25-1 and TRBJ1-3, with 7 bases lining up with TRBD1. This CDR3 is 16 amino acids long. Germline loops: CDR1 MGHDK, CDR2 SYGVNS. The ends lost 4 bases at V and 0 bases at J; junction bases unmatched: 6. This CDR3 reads CASSAPTGNSGNTIYF. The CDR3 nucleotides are TGTGCCAGCAGTGCCCCGACAGGGAACTCTGGAAACACCATATATTTT.

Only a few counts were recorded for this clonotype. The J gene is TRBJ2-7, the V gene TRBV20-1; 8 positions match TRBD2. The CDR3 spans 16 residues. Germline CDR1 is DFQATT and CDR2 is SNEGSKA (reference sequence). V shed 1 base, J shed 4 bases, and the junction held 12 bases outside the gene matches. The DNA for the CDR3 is TGCAGTGCTAGAGGAATCGGGAGGGCCGTATCTTACGAGCAGTACTTC. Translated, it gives CSARGIGRAVSYEQYF.

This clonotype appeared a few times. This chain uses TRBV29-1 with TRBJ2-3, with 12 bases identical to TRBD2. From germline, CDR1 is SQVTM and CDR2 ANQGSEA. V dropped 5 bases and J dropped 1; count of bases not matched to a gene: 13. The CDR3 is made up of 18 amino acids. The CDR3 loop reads CSVKRTSGGPTGTDTQYF. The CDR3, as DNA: TGCAGCGTTAAACGTACTAGCGGGGGGCCGACCGGCACAGATACGCAGTATTTT.

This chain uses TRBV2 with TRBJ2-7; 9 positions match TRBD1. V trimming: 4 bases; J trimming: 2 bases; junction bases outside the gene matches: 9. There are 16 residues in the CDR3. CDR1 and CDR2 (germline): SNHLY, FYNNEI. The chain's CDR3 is CASSGTGAERAYEQYF. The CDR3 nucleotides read TGTGCCAGCAGTGGGACAGGGGCAGAGAGAGCCTACGAGCAGTACTTC.

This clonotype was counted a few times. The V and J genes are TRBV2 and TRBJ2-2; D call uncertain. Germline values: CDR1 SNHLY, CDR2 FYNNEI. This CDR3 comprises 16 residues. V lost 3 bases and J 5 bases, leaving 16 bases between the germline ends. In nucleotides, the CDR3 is TGTGCCAGCAGTGAGTGGGTCCAGGTCGCAACCGGGGAGCTGTTTTTT. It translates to CASSEWVQVATGELFF.

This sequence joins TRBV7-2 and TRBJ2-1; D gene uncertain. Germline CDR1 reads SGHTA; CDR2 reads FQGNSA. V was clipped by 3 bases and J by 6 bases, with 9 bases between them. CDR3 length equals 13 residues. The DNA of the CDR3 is TGTGCCAGCAGCTTCGGTTGGAGCAATGAGCAGTTCTTC. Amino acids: CASSFGWSNEQFF.

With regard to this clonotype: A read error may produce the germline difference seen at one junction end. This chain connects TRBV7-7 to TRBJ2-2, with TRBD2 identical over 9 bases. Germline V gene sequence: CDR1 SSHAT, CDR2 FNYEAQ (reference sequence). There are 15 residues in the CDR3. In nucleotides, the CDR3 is TGTGCTAGCAGCTCGACTAGCGGGAACACCGGGGAGCTGTTTTTT. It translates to CASSSTSGNTGELFF.

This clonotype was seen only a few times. For the CDR3, the DNA is TGTGCCAGCAGCAAAATATCCGGGACAGTCTACGAGCAGTACGTC. It yields the protein CASSKISGTVYEQYV. The chain joins TRBV21-1 to TRBJ2-7; the table's TRBD1 call for D was not verified on the DNA. TRBV21-1 is a known pseudogene. There are 15 residues in the CDR3.

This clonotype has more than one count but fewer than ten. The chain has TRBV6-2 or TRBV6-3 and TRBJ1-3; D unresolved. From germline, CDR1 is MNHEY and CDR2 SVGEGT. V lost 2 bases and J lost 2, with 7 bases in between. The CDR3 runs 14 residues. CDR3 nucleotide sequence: TGTGCCAGCAGTTACGGAACAGCTGGAAACACCATATATTTT. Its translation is CASSYGTAGNTIYF.

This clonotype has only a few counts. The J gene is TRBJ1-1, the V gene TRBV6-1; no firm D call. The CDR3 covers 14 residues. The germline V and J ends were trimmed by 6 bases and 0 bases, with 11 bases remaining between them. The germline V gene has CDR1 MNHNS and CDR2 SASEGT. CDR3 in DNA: TGTGCCAGCAGGATTTACGAGGTGAACACTGAAGCTTTCTTT. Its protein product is CASRIYEVNTEAFF.

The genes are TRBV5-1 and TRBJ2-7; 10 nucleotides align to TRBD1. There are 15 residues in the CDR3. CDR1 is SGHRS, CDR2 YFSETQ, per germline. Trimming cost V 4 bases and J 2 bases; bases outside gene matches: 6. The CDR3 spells CASSRAGTGAYEQYF. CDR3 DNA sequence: TGCGCCAGCAGCCGGGCCGGGACAGGGGCCTACGAGCAGTACTTC.

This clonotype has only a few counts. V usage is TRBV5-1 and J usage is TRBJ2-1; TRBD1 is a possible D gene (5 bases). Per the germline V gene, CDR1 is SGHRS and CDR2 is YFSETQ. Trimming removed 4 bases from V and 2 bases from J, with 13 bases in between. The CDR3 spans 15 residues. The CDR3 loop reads CASSTDSYPYNEQFF. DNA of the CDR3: TGCGCCAGCAGCACAGACAGCTACCCCTACAATGAGCAGTTCTTC.

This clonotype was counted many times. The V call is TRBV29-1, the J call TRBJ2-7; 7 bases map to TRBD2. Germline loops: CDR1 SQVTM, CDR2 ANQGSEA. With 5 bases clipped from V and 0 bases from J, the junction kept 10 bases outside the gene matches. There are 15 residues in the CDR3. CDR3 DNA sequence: TGCAGCGTTTTGGCAGAGCGGGACGGCTCCTACGAGCAGTACTTC. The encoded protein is CSVLAERDGSYEQYF.

The CDR3 loop is CASSLEGQVYSGANVLTF. CDR3 DNA: TGCGCCAGCAGCTTGGAGGGTCAGGTCTACTCTGGGGCCAACGTCCTGACTTTC. The V call is TRBV5-1, the J call TRBJ2-6; D ambiguous. Trimming cost V 0 bases and J 0 bases, with 13 bases left between them. This CDR3 spans 18 amino acids. Germline V gene sequence: CDR1 SGHRS, CDR2 YFSETQ.

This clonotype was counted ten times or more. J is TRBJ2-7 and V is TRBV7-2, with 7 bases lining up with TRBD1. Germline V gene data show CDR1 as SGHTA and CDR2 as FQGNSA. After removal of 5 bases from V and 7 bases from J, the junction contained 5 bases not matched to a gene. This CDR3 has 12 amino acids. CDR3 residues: CASSLDREEQYF. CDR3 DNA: TGTGCCAGCAGCCTCGACAGGGAAGAGCAGTACTTC.

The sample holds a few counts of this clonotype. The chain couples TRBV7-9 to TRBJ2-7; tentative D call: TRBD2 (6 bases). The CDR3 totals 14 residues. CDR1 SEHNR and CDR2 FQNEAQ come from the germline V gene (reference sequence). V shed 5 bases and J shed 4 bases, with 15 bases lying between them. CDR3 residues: CASSKGLTSYEQYF. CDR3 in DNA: TGTGCCAGCAGCAAGGGACTTACAAGTTACGAGCAGTACTTC. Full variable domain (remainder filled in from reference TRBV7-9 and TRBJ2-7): DTGVSQNPRHKITKRGQNVTFRCDPISEHNRLYWYRQTLGQGPEFLTYFQNEAQLEKSRLLSDRFSAERPKGSFSTLEIQRTEQGDSAMYLCASSKGLTSYEQYFGPGTRLTVT.

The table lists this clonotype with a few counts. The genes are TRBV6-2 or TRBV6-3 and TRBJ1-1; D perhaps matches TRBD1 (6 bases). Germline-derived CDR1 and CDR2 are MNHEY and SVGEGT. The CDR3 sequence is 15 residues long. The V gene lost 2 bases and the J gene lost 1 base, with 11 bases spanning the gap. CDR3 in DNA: TGTGCCAGCAGTTACCACCGGACAGCGAACACTGAAGCTTTCTTT. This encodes CASSYHRTANTEAFF.

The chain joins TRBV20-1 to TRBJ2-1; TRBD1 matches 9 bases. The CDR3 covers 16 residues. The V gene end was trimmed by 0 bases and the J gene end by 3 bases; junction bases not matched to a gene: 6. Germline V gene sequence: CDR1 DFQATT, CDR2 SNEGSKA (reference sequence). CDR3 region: CSARDRTGANYNEQFF. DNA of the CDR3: TGCAGTGCTAGAGATCGGACAGGGGCAAACTACAATGAGCAGTTCTTC.